One sample yielded the 20 T cell receptor beta chains listed below, sequenced in a study of blood T cell repertoires in COVID-19. Method: immunoSEQ multiplex PCR; TCRdb's copy keeps in-frame clones and lacks some. The sample consists of roughly 280,000 clones, about 90% of them appearing once. Source material: peripheral blood. The receptors stem from a woman in her 30s with COVID-19, enrolled during active disease.

J is TRBJ1-1 and V is TRBV12-3 or TRBV12-4, with D perhaps TRBD1 (6 bases). Trimming stripped 1 base from V and 7 bases from J, with 10 bases between. The CDR3 spans 13 residues. CDR3 protein: CASSLEGEGEAFF. Here the CDR3 DNA reads TGTGCCAGCAGTTTAGAGGGGGAGGGTGAAGCTTTCTTT.

The rearrangement uses TRBV4-2 and TRBJ2-1; 9 positions agree with TRBD2. Germline trimming cut 1 base from V and 10 bases from J; bases unmatched to any gene: 2. Germline V gene lookup returns CDR1 LGHNA and CDR2 YNFKEQ. This CDR3 has 13 amino acids. The CDR3 loop reads CASSQALAGEQFF. CDR3 nucleotides: TGTGCCAGCAGCCAAGCACTAGCGGGCGAGCAGTTCTTC.

This clone has just one count. V is TRBV7-9 and J is TRBJ2-1, with TRBD2 matching over 8 bases. CDR1 and CDR2 (germline): SEHNR, FQNEAQ (reference sequence). The CDR3 runs 16 residues. J was trimmed by 7 bases and V by 2 bases; bases with no gene match: 10. The chain's CDR3 is CASSLRAPAGGNEQFF. In nucleotides, the CDR3 is TGTGCCAGCAGCTTACGAGCCCCCGCGGGAGGTAATGAGCAGTTCTTC.

This sequence joins TRBV6-5 and TRBJ2-7; D possibly corresponds to TRBD2 (6 bases). Trimming stripped 0 bases from V and 5 bases from J, with 17 bases between. In germline, CDR1 is MNHEY, CDR2 SVGAGI. CDR3 length: 16 amino acids. The CDR3 region is CASSYSRIAEKNEQYF. The CDR3 coding sequence is TGTGCCAGCAGTTACTCGAGGATAGCGGAAAAAAACGAGCAGTACTTC.

The rearrangement joins TRBV6-5 to TRBJ1-2; TRBD1 agrees at 9 bases. With V trimmed by 6 bases and J by 3 bases, 8 bases remained unmatched. CDR1 and CDR2 from the germline V gene are MNHEY and SVGAGI. The CDR3 consists of 15 residues. CDR3 nucleotides: TGTGCCAGCAGCCGGACAGGGGTTGGGGACTATGGCTACACCTTC. Protein product: CASSRTGVGDYGYTF.

This clone was observed a handful of times. The J gene is TRBJ2-5, the V gene TRBV7-3, with 8 bases aligning to TRBD1. The CDR3 runs 15 residues. CDR1 SGHTA and CDR2 FQGTGA come from the germline V gene. V lost 4 bases, J lost 4 bases, and 8 bases stayed unmatched. The CDR3 nucleotides are TGTGCCAGCAGCTGGACAGGGAGTAGAGCAGAGACCCAGTACTTC. It encodes CASSWTGSRAETQYF. The variable domain in full, completed from reference TRBV7-3 and TRBJ2-5, reads GAGVSQTPSNKVTEKGKYVELRCDPISGHTALYWYRQSLGQGPEFLIYFQGTGAADDSGLPNDRFFAVRPEGSVSTLKIQRTERGDSAVYLCASSWTGSRAETQYFGPGTRLLVL.

J is TRBJ2-7 and V is TRBV6-5; 7 nucleotides agree with TRBD2. There are 14 residues in the CDR3. V was clipped by 0 bases and J by 5 bases; unmatched bases: 4. The germline CDR1 and CDR2 sequences are MNHEY and SVGAGI. The CDR3 sequence: CASSYSSSGNEQYF. In nucleotides, the CDR3 is TGTGCCAGCAGTTACTCTTCGAGCGGGAACGAGCAGTACTTC.

This chain uses TRBV7-8 with TRBJ1-5; no firm D call. The V end was cut by 1 base, the J end by 3 bases, with 10 bases between. The CDR3 totals 15 residues. The germline gives CDR1 SGHVS, CDR2 FQNEAQ. CDR3 amino acids: CASSLDVGDNQPQHF. CDR3 bases: TGTGCCAGCAGCTTAGATGTGGGAGACAATCAGCCCCAGCATTTT.

V usage is TRBV18 and J usage is TRBJ2-2; TRBD1 agrees at 10 bases. CDR3 size: 15 residues. The germline V gene encodes CDR1 KGHSH and CDR2 LQKENI. The ends lost 4 bases at V and 6 bases at J; junction bases unmatched: 5. The CDR3 loop reads CASSQSGTGAGELFF. CDR3 nucleotides: TGTGCCAGCTCACAGTCCGGGACAGGGGCCGGGGAGCTGTTTTTT.

This clone occurred once. This chain connects TRBV13 to TRBJ2-1, with 10 bases aligning to TRBD2. This CDR3 region has 17 residues. CDR1 and CDR2 (germline): PRHDT, FYEKMQ (reference sequence). Germline trimming cut 3 bases from V and 6 bases from J; bases unmatched to any gene: 11. CDR3 residues: CASSFPSSGRVANEQFF. In DNA, the CDR3 is TGTGCCAGCAGCTTCCCATCTAGCGGGAGAGTGGCCAATGAGCAGTTCTTC.

CDR3 residues: CASSTRTSGRKTQYF. In DNA form, the CDR3 reads TGTGCCAGCAGTACTCGGACTAGCGGGAGGAAGACCCAGTACTTC. V usage is TRBV6-2 or TRBV6-3 and J usage is TRBJ2-5; 14 bases match TRBD2. Trimming cost V 5 bases and J 6 bases; bases outside gene matches: 5. The germline V gene has CDR1 MNHEY and CDR2 SVGEGT. This CDR3 is 15 amino acids long.

The sample holds a few counts of this clone. V and J are TRBV9 and TRBJ2-7; 7 positions agree with TRBD1. The J segment lost 0 bases and the V segment lost 4 bases, leaving 4 bases of the junction unmatched. The germline CDR1 and CDR2 sequences are SGDLS and YYNGEE. The CDR3 is made up of 14 amino acids. The CDR3 DNA follows: TGTGCCAGCAGCACAGGGGCAGTCTCCTACGAGCAGTACTTC. Its translation: CASSTGAVSYEQYF.

The chain combines TRBV10-2 with TRBJ2-3; 9 bases align to TRBD2. Germline V gene sequence: CDR1 WSHSY, CDR2 SAAADI. The CDR3 has 17 residues. After removal of 2 bases from V and 6 bases from J, the junction contained 12 bases not matched to a gene. DNA for the CDR3: TGCGCCAGCAGTGAGAAGGCGGGAGGGCCGACAGGGGATACGCAGTATTTT. The encoded protein is CASSEKAGGPTGDTQYF.

This clone came up a few times. V gene TRBV5-1 combines with J gene TRBJ2-3; D might be TRBD2 (6 bases). This CDR3 has 13 residues. Germline lookup yields CDR1 SGHRS and CDR2 YFSETQ. V was clipped by 2 bases and J by 6 bases, with 10 bases between them. DNA of the CDR3: TGCGCCAGCAGCTTTGATGGAGGGGATACGCAGTATTTT. It translates to CASSFDGGDTQYF.

The chain couples TRBV10-1 to TRBJ1-2; TRBD1 matches 8 bases. Germline V gene data show CDR1 as WNHNN and CDR2 as SYGVQD (reference sequence). The J segment lost 4 bases and the V segment lost 6 bases, leaving 10 bases of the junction unmatched. The CDR3 loop spans 15 amino acids. CDR3 in amino acids: CASRLNRGNSYGYTF. As DNA, the CDR3 is TGCGCCAGCAGGTTAAACAGGGGGAATAGCTATGGCTACACCTTC.

This clone has only one observation. The gene calls are TRBV11-2 and TRBJ2-7; D is perhaps TRBD2 (6 bases). V was clipped by 4 bases and J by 6 bases, with 13 bases between them. The CDR3 covers 13 residues. Germline lookup yields CDR1 SGHAT and CDR2 FQNNGV. In DNA, the CDR3 is TGTGCCAGCAGCTGGGGTATGGGGGGCGAGCAGTACTTC. Translated: CASSWGMGGEQYF.

The chain uses TRBV9 and TRBJ2-2; 7 bases match TRBD1. This CDR3 is 14 amino acids long. Germline V lookup: CDR1 SGDLS, CDR2 YYNGEE. V shed 7 bases, J shed 2 bases, and the junction held 5 bases outside the gene matches. The DNA for the CDR3 is TGTGCCAGCTCGACAGGGCCCAACACCGGGGAGCTGTTTTTT. Its translation: CASSTGPNTGELFF.

V and J are TRBV7-3 and TRBJ2-2, with 7 bases fitting TRBD2. CDR1 SGHTA and CDR2 FQGTGA come from the germline V gene. The V and J ends lost 5 bases and 3 bases, in that order; junction bases with no gene match: 9. The CDR3 sequence is 16 residues long. CDR3 in DNA: TGTGCCAGCAGCGGAGCGGGGAGTAGTGACACCGGGGAGCTGTTTTTT. This codes for CASSGAGSSDTGELFF. Variable domain in full (rest from reference TRBV7-3 and TRBJ2-2): GAGVSQTPSNKVTEKGKYVELRCDPISGHTALYWYRQSLGQGPEFLIYFQGTGAADDSGLPNDRFFAVRPEGSVSTLKIQRTERGDSAVYLCASSGAGSSDTGELFFGEGSRLTVL.

The chain uses TRBV7-2 and TRBJ2-2, with 9 bases lining up with TRBD2. The CDR3 contains 15 residues. V dropped 7 bases and J dropped 3; count of bases not matched to a gene: 6. Per the germline V gene, CDR1 is SGHTA and CDR2 is FQGNSA. This CDR3 is CASTAGGAYTGELFF. CDR3 coding DNA: TGTGCCAGCACGGCGGGAGGGGCGTACACCGGGGAGCTGTTTTTT.

The rearrangement uses TRBV19 and TRBJ2-1, with D perhaps matching TRBD1 (7 bases). Germline V gene lookup returns CDR1 LNHDA and CDR2 SQIVND (reference sequence). The V gene lost 10 bases and the J gene lost 4 bases, with 11 bases spanning the gap. The CDR3 spans 12 residues. CDR3 DNA: TGTGCCACCAGGGGGGTTTACAATGAGCAGTTCTTC. Its protein is CATRGVYNEQFF.